This record concerns one T cell receptor (beta chain) sequence. These data originate in a study of blood T cell repertoires in COVID-19. For the study at large: Acute-phase and convalescent COVID-19 samples originated in the United States, Italy and Spain. The analysed material was cDNA or gDNA that came from T cells, B-cell-depleted T cells, or PBMCs.

The CDR3 covers 15 residues. Losses at the gene ends were 2 bases for V and 5 bases for J; bases not matched to a gene: 7. The germline V gene encodes CDR1 MDHEN and CDR2 SYDVKM. In the original processing: It was from reference gene primer amplification that nucleated cell counts were estimated. Data came from immunoSEQ multiplex PCR; TCRdb stores just in-frame clones and leaves some out. That table gives V, J and clone size, and the DNA gave D and trimming. The sample lists 80,000 to 100,000 clones; roughly 80% were seen once. The specimen was peripheral blood. The source of this sequence is a man between 60 and 75 years old with acute or convalescent COVID-19. The chain recombines TRBV28 with TRBJ2-5; 8 bases line up with TRBD2. This CDR3 reads CASSLQTSEGETQYF. In DNA form, the CDR3 reads TGTGCCAGCAGTTTACAGACTAGCGAGGGCGAGACCCAGTACTTC.